The 21 T cell receptor beta chains given below trace back to one sample, sequenced in a study of neurological immune-mediated disorders. TCRdb re-called the 5' RACE reads with MiXCR, one entry per CDR3 protein. This table holds roughly 100,000 distinct CDR3 sequences, 3.5% to 4% found once. Sequenced input: PBMCs. These receptors all stem from a woman aged 18-29 years with multiple sclerosis.

This clonotype was counted ten times or more. This chain joins TRBV6-1 and TRBJ1-1; D is ambiguous. Germline loops: CDR1 MNHNS, CDR2 SASEGT. Trimming took 5 bases from V and 4 from J, leaving 8 bases between them. The CDR3 spans 12 residues. CDR3 in amino acids: CASSLEVTEAFF. In DNA form, the CDR3 reads TGTGCCAGCAGTTTGGAGGTCACTGAAGCTTTCTTT.

This clonotype has ten or more counts. The V call is TRBV24-1, the J call TRBJ2-1; tentative D call: TRBD1 (5 bases). CDR3 length: 13 residues. In germline, CDR1 is KGHDR, CDR2 SFDVKD. The germline V and J ends were trimmed by 8 bases and 1 base, with 8 bases remaining between them. The CDR3 is CATNRTSYNEQFF. The CDR3 region has the DNA TGTGCCACCAACAGGACGTCCTACAATGAGCAGTTCTTC.

This clonotype has ten or more counts. The chain couples TRBV10-3 to TRBJ2-5; a possible D gene is TRBD1 (5 bases). The germline V gene has CDR1 ENHRY and CDR2 SYGVKD. Trimming took 4 bases from V and 4 from J, leaving 10 bases between them. The CDR3 is 13 residues long. CDR3 amino acids: CAISVGQGETQYF. CDR3 DNA sequence: TGTGCCATCAGTGTGGGGCAGGGAGAGACCCAGTACTTC.

The table lists this clonotype with many counts. The rearrangement uses TRBV29-1 and TRBJ2-7, with D maybe TRBD2 (5 bases). Germline V lookup: CDR1 SQVTM, CDR2 ANQGSEA. This CDR3 spans 13 amino acids. Trimming removed 0 bases from V and 6 bases from J, with 12 bases in between. This CDR3 reads CSVEDSRGTEQYF. The DNA of the CDR3 is TGCAGCGTTGAAGATAGTCGGGGTACCGAGCAGTACTTC.

This clonotype was seen more than once but under ten times. The chain employs TRBV7-8 and TRBJ1-4; 10 positions match TRBD1. From germline, CDR1 is SGHVS and CDR2 FQNEAQ. The trim removed 4 bases at V and 7 bases at J, leaving 12 bases unmatched. The CDR3 loop spans 17 amino acids. This CDR3 is CASSSKGQGLTTEKLFF. As DNA, the CDR3 is TGTGCCAGCAGCTCTAAGGGACAGGGGTTGACGACTGAAAAACTGTTTTTT.

This sequence joins TRBV6-2 or TRBV6-3 and TRBJ2-7; D remains ambiguous. In germline, CDR1 is MNHEY, CDR2 SVGEGT. The V end lost 6 bases, the J end lost 4 bases, and 22 bases lay between the germline ends. The CDR3 contains 16 residues. Here the CDR3 reads CASSLSPASGSYEQYF. The DNA for the CDR3 is TGTGCCAGCAGCCTCTCTCCGGCTAGTGGGTCTTACGAGCAGTACTTC.

This clonotype was counted ten times or more. Written as DNA, the CDR3 is TGCAGTGCCAAATTAACGGGACTAGATCACAATGAGCAGTTCTTC. Translation gives CSAKLTGLDHNEQFF. This chain joins TRBV20-1 and TRBJ2-1; TRBD2 aligns across 8 bases. In germline, CDR1 is DFQATT, CDR2 SNEGSKA (reference sequence). The length of the CDR3 is 15 residues. J lost 5 bases, V lost 6 bases, and 12 bases had no gene match.

This clonotype was recorded many times. The chain recombines TRBV7-9 with TRBJ2-7; no firm D call. The CDR3 spans 13 residues. Germline loops: CDR1 SEHNR, CDR2 FQNEAQ (reference sequence). Trimming took 0 bases from V and 1 from J, leaving 4 bases between them. The CDR3: CASSLAISYEQYF. DNA for the CDR3: TGTGCCAGCAGCTTAGCCATTTCCTACGAGCAGTACTTC.

This clonotype was detected ten times or more. The V and J genes are TRBV7-2 and TRBJ2-5; TRBD1 aligns across 9 bases. V shed 5 bases and J 5 bases; nucleotides not matched to a gene: 12. Germline V gene data show CDR1 as SGHTA and CDR2 as FQGNSA. The CDR3 runs 16 residues. The CDR3 DNA follows: TGTGCCAGCAGCCCGCCCGGGACAGGGTTTGTGGAGACCCAGTACTTC. Translating it yields CASSPPGTGFVETQYF.

This clonotype was counted at least ten times. This chain links TRBV12-3 or TRBV12-4 with TRBJ1-1; D uncertain. The CDR3 runs 13 residues. Trimming removed 6 bases from V and 1 base from J, with 9 bases in between. This CDR3 is CASSLARNTEAFF. DNA for the CDR3: TGTGCCAGCAGCTTGGCGAGGAACACTGAAGCTTTCTTT.

In this sample, this clonotype turned up many times. This chain's CDR3 is CSAQGRGNEQFF. As DNA, the CDR3 is TGCAGCGCCCAGGGCAGGGGTAATGAGCAGTTCTTC. The chain is built from TRBV29-1 and TRBJ2-1; D possibly corresponds to TRBD1 (6 bases). The germline gives CDR1 SQVTM, CDR2 ANQGSEA. This CDR3 contains 12 residues. V shed 7 bases and J shed 7 bases, with 14 bases lying between them.

The table lists this clonotype with many counts. V is TRBV28 and J is TRBJ2-3; tentative D call: TRBD1 (5 bases). In germline, CDR1 is MDHEN, CDR2 SYDVKM. V dropped 8 bases and J dropped 4 bases, with 10 bases sitting between them. This CDR3 has 12 amino acids. CDR3 protein: CASSGNPDTQYF. In DNA form, the CDR3 reads TGTGCCAGCTCAGGGAACCCAGATACGCAGTATTTT.

This clonotype was recorded at least ten times. The chain carries TRBV27 and TRBJ1-2, with TRBD1 matching over 7 bases. This CDR3 comprises 15 residues. Unmatched junction bases numbered 5, after V lost 4 bases and J lost 0 bases. Germline CDR1 MNHEY, CDR2 SMNVEV (reference sequence). The CDR3 DNA is TGTGCCAGCAGTTCCCGGACAGGCACTAACTATGGCTACACCTTC. Residues: CASSSRTGTNYGYTF.

This clonotype was observed a few times. V gene TRBV6-6 combines with J gene TRBJ1-1; unclear D gene. Germline CDR1 reads MNHNY; CDR2 reads SVGAGI (reference sequence). Trimming cost V 2 bases and J 0 bases, with 22 bases left between them. The CDR3 spans 19 residues. The DNA for the CDR3 is TGTGCCAGCAGTTACCCGTTTTCGCTGTACGATGGGGTGAACACTGAAGCTTTCTTT. Translated: CASSYPFSLYDGVNTEAFF.

This clonotype was recorded at least ten times. The genes are TRBV7-3 and TRBJ2-5; 7 nucleotides line up with TRBD2. After removal of 3 bases from V and 4 bases from J, the junction contained 5 bases not matched to a gene. Germline values: CDR1 SGHTA, CDR2 FQGTGA. The CDR3 length is 14 residues. As DNA, the CDR3 is TGTGCCAGCAGCTTGGGTGCGGGAGTAGAGACCCAGTACTTC. Translation gives CASSLGAGVETQYF.

At least ten counts were recorded for this clonotype. Its ends do not fully match the called genes, so a read error is possible. The V call is TRBV5-1, the J call TRBJ1-2, with TRBD1 matching 7 bases. Germline V gives CDR1 SGHRS, CDR2 YFSETQ. The CDR3 length is 15 residues. The CDR3 region is CASSLTGDRLYAYTF. Here the CDR3 DNA reads TGCGCCAGCAGCTTAACAGGGGATAGACTCTATGCCTACACCTTC.

This clonotype has a count of ten or more. The V gene is TRBV20-1, the J gene TRBJ2-1; D is uncertain. There are 17 residues in the CDR3. Germline V gene data show CDR1 as DFQATT and CDR2 as SNEGSKA (reference sequence). V dropped 0 bases and J dropped 7 bases, with 22 bases sitting between them. The CDR3, as DNA: TGCAGTGCTAGAGATGTCCTTAGCCTCCCATTAAGGAATGAGCAGTTCTTC. Translated: CSARDVLSLPLRNEQFF.

This clonotype was recorded at least ten times. The chain employs TRBV15 and TRBJ1-4; D possibly corresponds to TRBD1 (5 bases). Deletions cut 0 bases from V and 8 bases from J, with 16 bases between. Germline CDR1 reads LNHNV; CDR2 reads YYDKDF (reference sequence). This CDR3 is 16 amino acids long. DNA for the CDR3: TGTGCCACCAGCAGAGATCGTGTGGGGGACGGGGAAAAACTGTTTTTT. This encodes CATSRDRVGDGEKLFF.

This clonotype appeared many times. This chain uses TRBV4-1 with TRBJ2-7; 11 bases map to TRBD2. CDR3 length equals 14 residues. Germline-derived CDR1 and CDR2 are MGHRA and YSYEKL. Trimming removed 6 bases from V and 3 bases from J; junction bases left unmatched: 4. The CDR3 reads CASSYGTSGYEQYF. The CDR3, as DNA: TGCGCCAGCAGTTACGGGACTAGCGGCTACGAGCAGTACTTC.

This clonotype was recorded many times. The chain carries TRBV7-2 and TRBJ1-3, with 9 bases identical to TRBD1. CDR3 length: 15 residues. Germline assignment: CDR1 SGHTA and CDR2 FQGNSA. With 5 bases clipped from V and 3 bases from J, the junction kept 5 bases outside the gene matches. CDR3 nucleotide sequence: TGTGCCAGCAGCAACACAGGGGGCGGTGGAAACACCATATATTTT. Translated: CASSNTGGGGNTIYF.

The J gene is TRBJ2-3, the V gene TRBV29-1; D possibly matches TRBD1 or TRBD2 (5 bases each). The germline gives CDR1 SQVTM, CDR2 ANQGSEA. V lost 2 bases, J lost 6 bases, and 15 bases lay in between. This CDR3 comprises 14 residues. CDR3 nucleotide sequence: TGCAGCGTTGAACTTCAACCCGGGGCCGATACGCAGTATTTT. This encodes CSVELQPGADTQYF.